These T cell receptor beta chains were read from a single sample in a study of blood T cells in healthy people across ages. MiXCR, run by TCRdb on the 5' RACE reads, gives a single entry per CDR3 protein. The sample consists of 650,000 to 900,000 distinct CDR3 sequences, about 59% of them appearing once. Input material: blood. The receptors stem from a man aged 30 to 45 in good health. The CDR3 runs from the conserved cysteine through the conserved F or W. The order of the fields is V gene, J gene, D gene, clone size, CDR3 DNA, CDR3 protein. D genes are given only for firm matches. Clone size is not always given. Where it is, it says once, few, many or a class for expanded clones.

V gene: TRBV11-2; J gene: TRBJ2-7; D gene: NA; clone size: NA; CDR3 DNA: TGTGCCAGCAGCCGAACGGGGGCGGACGAGCAGTACTTC; CDR3 protein: CASSRTGADEQYF
V gene: TRBV7-9; J gene: TRBJ2-7; D gene: TRBD1; clone size: NA; CDR3 DNA: TGTGCCAGCAGCCTAAAAAGGGTGGACAGGGGCCACGAGCAGTACTTC; CDR3 protein: CASSLKRVDRGHEQYF
V gene: TRBV4-2; J gene: TRBJ2-5; D gene: TRBD1; clone size: NA; CDR3 DNA: TGTGCCAGCAGCCAATCACAGGGGAAGGGGACCCAGTACTTC; CDR3 protein: CASSQSQGKGTQYF
V gene: TRBV5-1; J gene: TRBJ1-4; D gene: NA; clone size: few; CDR3 DNA: TGCGCCAGCACCTTGGAGGGGAGTGGTGAAAAACTGTTTTTT; CDR3 protein: CASTLEGSGEKLFF
V gene: TRBV20-1; J gene: TRBJ2-1; D gene: TRBD2; clone size: once; CDR3 DNA: TGCAGTGCTGGGGGCCAGCGGGGGAACAATGAGCAGTTCTTC; CDR3 protein: CSAGGQRGNNEQFF
V gene: TRBV10-3; J gene: TRBJ1-5; D gene: TRBD1; clone size: NA; CDR3 DNA: TGTGCCACGTCCCGGGACAGGGCAGAGCCCCAGCATTTT; CDR3 protein: CATSRDRAEPQHF
V gene: TRBV20-1; J gene: TRBJ1-2; D gene: NA; clone size: NA; CDR3 DNA: TGCAGTGTTAGGTCCAGTTCCTATGGCCACACCTTC; CDR3 protein: CSVRSSSYGHTF
V gene: TRBV18; J gene: TRBJ2-1; D gene: NA; clone size: NA; CDR3 DNA: TGTGCCAGCTCACACACCGGGACCTCCTACAATGAGCAGTTCTTC; CDR3 protein: CASSHTGTSYNEQFF
V gene: TRBV5-5; J gene: TRBJ2-3; D gene: TRBD1; clone size: NA; CDR3 DNA: TGTGCCAGCAGCTCCTCGGACAGGAGGCTAGCAGATACGCAGTATTTT; CDR3 protein: CASSSSDRRLADTQYF
V gene: TRBV6-2/TRBV6-3; J gene: TRBJ2-1; D gene: TRBD2; clone size: NA; CDR3 DNA: TGTGCCAGCAGGAACGCACTAGCGGGATACGGTAACTCCTACAATGAGCAGTTCTTC; CDR3 protein: CASRNALAGYGNSYNEQFF
V gene: TRBV9; J gene: TRBJ2-7; D gene: NA; clone size: NA; CDR3 DNA: TGTGCCAGCAGCCCCCTCGGGACCGCCTACGAGCAGTACTTC; CDR3 protein: CASSPLGTAYEQYF
V gene: TRBV29-1; J gene: TRBJ2-3; D gene: TRBD1; clone size: many; CDR3 DNA: TGCAGCGTTGGAGGGCCAGGACAGGGGCTGATCACAGATACGCAGTATTTT; CDR3 protein: CSVGGPGQGLITDTQYF
V gene: TRBV4-2; J gene: TRBJ2-3; D gene: NA; clone size: once; CDR3 DNA: TGTGCCAGCAGCCAACCCGAGGAGGGGGGGGTACCCACAGATACGCAGTATTTT; CDR3 protein: CASSQPEEGGVPTDTQYF
V gene: TRBV4-2; J gene: TRBJ2-3; D gene: NA; clone size: few; CDR3 DNA: TGTGCCAGCAGCCAAGAAGGCTTCTATACGCAGTATTTT; CDR3 protein: CASSQEGFYTQYF
V gene: TRBV3-1; J gene: TRBJ2-3; D gene: NA; clone size: NA; CDR3 DNA: TGTGCCAGCAGCCGCCTCCCGAAGGGGGTGGCGACAGATACGCAGTATTTT; CDR3 protein: CASSRLPKGVATDTQYF
V gene: TRBV30; J gene: TRBJ2-1; D gene: NA; clone size: few; CDR3 DNA: TGTGCCTGGTCTGAGCGGACACTACGCCTACATGAGCAGTTCTTC; CDR3 protein: CAWSERTLRLHEQFF
V gene: TRBV5-1; J gene: TRBJ1-2; D gene: TRBD1; clone size: NA; CDR3 DNA: TGCGCCAGTTTTCCGGGACAGGGAATGTATGGCTACACCTTC; CDR3 protein: CASFPGQGMYGYTF
V gene: TRBV27; J gene: TRBJ2-1; D gene: NA; clone size: NA; CDR3 DNA: TGTGCCAGCAGTGAAACTACGGGAAACAATGAGCAGTTCTTC; CDR3 protein: CASSETTGNNEQFF
V gene: TRBV5-1; J gene: TRBJ2-1; D gene: TRBD2; clone size: few; CDR3 DNA: TGCGCCAGCAGCTTGGCCCGTAGCGGGGTGCGTTATGAGCAGTTCTTC; CDR3 protein: CASSLARSGVRYEQFF
V gene: TRBV7-2; J gene: TRBJ1-2; D gene: NA; clone size: NA; CDR3 DNA: TGTGCCAGCAGCTTAGTGGGGGCGCGAATAGATGGCTACACCTTC; CDR3 protein: CASSLVGARIDGYTF
V gene: TRBV24-1; J gene: TRBJ2-5; D gene: NA; clone size: NA; CDR3 DNA: TGTGCCACCAGTGATTTTTCCGGGTCGCAAGAGACCCAGTACTTC; CDR3 protein: CATSDFSGSQETQYF
V gene: TRBV4-1; J gene: TRBJ2-7; D gene: NA; clone size: NA; CDR3 DNA: TGCGCCAGCAGCCAAGATTTTGAGGCCTACGAGCAGTACTTC; CDR3 protein: CASSQDFEAYEQYF
V gene: TRBV6-6; J gene: TRBJ2-2; D gene: NA; clone size: few; CDR3 DNA: TGTGCCAGCAGTTATAGTCAGGGCGGCACCGGGGAGCTGTTTTTT; CDR3 protein: CASSYSQGGTGELFF
V gene: TRBV2; J gene: TRBJ2-7; D gene: TRBD1; clone size: NA; CDR3 DNA: TGTGCCAGCAGACCATCCGGGACAGGGTCAGACGAGCAGTACTTC; CDR3 protein: CASRPSGTGSDEQYF
V gene: TRBV7-3; J gene: TRBJ2-3; D gene: NA; clone size: NA; CDR3 DNA: TGTGCCAGCAGCCCACAGGGTTCAGGCACAGATACGCAGTATTTT; CDR3 protein: CASSPQGSGTDTQYF
V gene: TRBV15; J gene: TRBJ1-6; D gene: NA; clone size: NA; CDR3 DNA: TGTGCCACCAGCAGAGATATAGCTGCGGCAGGGTCGGATTCACCCCTCCACTTT; CDR3 protein: CATSRDIAAAGSDSPLHF
V gene: TRBV7-3; J gene: TRBJ2-3; D gene: NA; clone size: NA; CDR3 DNA: TGTGCCAGCAGCTTAACGTCCTTCCCGGGGGATACGCAGTATTTT; CDR3 protein: CASSLTSFPGDTQYF
V gene: TRBV7-2; J gene: TRBJ2-5; D gene: TRBD2; clone size: NA; CDR3 DNA: TGTGCCAGCAGCTTCGACCCGGGGGGAATGACCCAGTACTTC; CDR3 protein: CASSFDPGGMTQYF
V gene: TRBV5-6; J gene: TRBJ2-7; D gene: NA; clone size: NA; CDR3 DNA: TGTGCCAGCACCGATCCCGCTGGGTACGAGCAGTACTTC; CDR3 protein: CASTDPAGYEQYF
V gene: TRBV6-5; J gene: TRBJ2-5; D gene: TRBD1; clone size: NA; CDR3 DNA: TGTGCCAGCCAGGGACAGGGTGGAGAGACCCAGTACTTC; CDR3 protein: CASQGQGGETQYF
V gene: TRBV4-2; J gene: TRBJ1-4; D gene: NA; clone size: NA; CDR3 DNA: TGTGCCAGCAGCCAAGATAGTGTAGGACAAATTAATGAAAAACTGTTTTTT; CDR3 protein: CASSQDSVGQINEKLFF
V gene: TRBV4-2; J gene: TRBJ2-1; D gene: NA; clone size: NA; CDR3 DNA: TGTGCCAGCAGCCAAGTTGTTGGGGGGCCATGGTACAATGAGCAGTTCTTC; CDR3 protein: CASSQVVGGPWYNEQFF
V gene: TRBV5-1; J gene: TRBJ2-1; D gene: NA; clone size: once; CDR3 DNA: TGCGCCAGCAGCTTGGGGACCATGTACAATGAGCAGTTCTTC; CDR3 protein: CASSLGTMYNEQFF
V gene: TRBV5-5; J gene: TRBJ2-5; D gene: TRBD1; clone size: few; CDR3 DNA: TGTGCCAGCAGCTTACCCCGGACAGGGGGCGAGGAGACCCAGTACTTC; CDR3 protein: CASSLPRTGGEETQYF
V gene: TRBV2; J gene: TRBJ1-6; D gene: NA; clone size: NA; CDR3 DNA: TGTGCCAGCAGTATACACCAGATTAATTCACCCCTCCACTTT; CDR3 protein: CASSIHQINSPLHF
V gene: TRBV7-9; J gene: TRBJ1-5; D gene: NA; clone size: NA; CDR3 DNA: TGTGCCAGCAGAGGCGAGAATCAGCCCCAGCATTTT; CDR3 protein: CASRGENQPQHF
V gene: TRBV12-3/TRBV12-4; J gene: TRBJ2-7; D gene: TRBD1; clone size: few; CDR3 DNA: TGTGCCAGCAGCGTCATCCGGGACAGGGGTTCCTACGAGCAGTACTTC; CDR3 protein: CASSVIRDRGSYEQYF
V gene: TRBV5-1; J gene: TRBJ1-2; D gene: NA; clone size: NA; CDR3 DNA: TGCGCCAGCAGCTTTCAGGAGGGGGGCTATGGCTACACCTTC; CDR3 protein: CASSFQEGGYGYTF
V gene: TRBV5-1; J gene: TRBJ2-7; D gene: NA; clone size: NA; CDR3 DNA: TGCGCCAGCAGCCTCCGGACAGAGTCCTACGAGCAGTACTTC; CDR3 protein: CASSLRTESYEQYF
V gene: TRBV20-1; J gene: TRBJ2-2; D gene: NA; clone size: NA; CDR3 DNA: TGCAGTGCTAGAGATCTCGGGGCCGGGGAGCTGTTTTTT; CDR3 protein: CSARDLGAGELFF